One and the same sample provided the 23 T cell receptor beta chains below, sequenced in a study of blood T cell repertoires in COVID-19. TCRdb's copy holds only in-frame clones and misses some; the assay was immunoSEQ multiplex PCR. The profile covers some 250,000 clones, with more than 75% appearing a single time and more than 2.5% taken by the ten largest. The sequenced sample consisted of peripheral blood. Receptors were obtained from a woman between 25 and 40 years old who had recovered from COVID-19.

The CDR3 region is CASSLGRVGTGELFF. CDR3 in DNA: TGTGCCAGCAGCTTAGGCAGGGTTGGCACCGGGGAGCTGTTTTTT. This sequence joins TRBV5-4 and TRBJ2-2, with D possibly TRBD1 on 5 matching bases. Germline V CDR1 and CDR2: SGHNT, YYREEE (reference sequence). The V end was cut by 2 bases, the J end by 4 bases, with 12 bases between. CDR3 length equals 15 residues.

This clone was observed a handful of times. V usage is TRBV4-1 and J usage is TRBJ1-1; TRBD1 is a possible D gene (5 bases). V dropped 6 bases and J dropped 1 base, with 15 bases sitting between them. The germline CDR1 and CDR2 sequences are MGHRA and YSYEKL. There are 15 residues in the CDR3. CDR3 coding DNA: TGCGCCAGCAGTCGGGTGGGGGGATCGAACACTGAAGCTTTCTTT. Translated: CASSRVGGSNTEAFF.

This chain uses TRBV7-9 with TRBJ1-1; possibly TRBD1 for D (5 bases). V was trimmed by 1 base and J by 5 bases, leaving 17 bases between them. The CDR3 runs 16 residues. Germline V lookup: CDR1 SEHNR, CDR2 FQNEAQ (reference sequence). CDR3 region: CASSLGGGVGGTEAFF. The CDR3 DNA sequence: TGTGCCAGCAGCTTAGGGGGCGGGGTTGGCGGAACTGAAGCTTTCTTT.

The chain combines TRBV6-1 with TRBJ1-1; D gene unclear. This CDR3 is built from 15 residues. V was shortened by 1 base and J by 1 base, with 10 bases between the two germline ends. Germline CDR1 and CDR2: MNHNS and SASEGT. CDR3 nucleotide sequence: TGTGCCAGCAGTGAAGGCCGCTCCAGGAACACTGAAGCTTTCTTT. Translation gives CASSEGRSRNTEAFF.

A remark on this clone: Sequence at one end of the junction differs from germline and may be a read error. This chain uses TRBV2 with TRBJ2-5; 11 nucleotides line up with TRBD2. Germline lookup yields CDR1 SNHLY and CDR2 FYNNEI. CDR3 length equals 15 residues. The CDR3 spells CATRIAGGDQEAQYF. The CDR3 bases are TGTGCCACACGCATAGCGGGGGGGGATCAAGAGGCCCAGTACTTC. The complete variable domain, with remaining parts taken from reference TRBV2 and TRBJ2-5, reads EPEVTQTPSHQVTQMGQEVILRCVPISNHLYFYWYRQILGQKVEFLVSFYNNEISEKSEIFDDQFSVERPDGSNFTLKIRSTKLEDSAMYFCATRIAGGDQEAQYFGPGTRLLVL.

V usage is TRBV4-1 and J usage is TRBJ2-7, with 7 bases that match TRBD1. J lost 4 bases, V lost 1 base, and 7 bases had no gene match. This CDR3 is built from 15 residues. Germline CDR1 reads MGHRA; CDR2 reads YSYEKL. CDR3 loop: CASSQGTGFGYEQYF. CDR3 bases: TGCGCCAGCAGCCAAGGGACAGGCTTTGGGTACGAGCAGTACTTC.

This sequence joins TRBV19 and TRBJ2-1; D might be TRBD1 (6 bases). This CDR3 is built from 15 residues. V lost 3 bases, J lost 1 base, and 10 bases lay in between. Germline CDR1 LNHDA, CDR2 SQIVND (reference sequence). CDR3 protein: CASSITGYSYNEQFF. Here the CDR3 DNA reads TGTGCCAGTAGTATTACAGGGTATTCCTACAATGAGCAGTTCTTC.

This rearrangement joins TRBV7-8 to TRBJ1-2; TRBD1 is a possible D gene (6 bases). The CDR3 spans 15 residues. From germline, CDR1 is SGHVS and CDR2 FQNEAQ. Between the trimmed V and J ends, which lost 2 bases and 0 bases, there was a span of 10 bases. The CDR3 region is CASSLTGGTNYGYTF. In DNA form, the CDR3 reads TGTGCCAGCAGCTTAACTGGGGGCACTAACTATGGCTACACCTTC.

About this clone: Other DNA sequences in the same sample also yield this CDR3. The chain recombines TRBV18 with TRBJ1-1; tentatively, D is TRBD1 (6 bases). CDR1 is KGHSH and CDR2 is LQKENI in the germline V gene. The CDR3 has 15 residues. The V end was cut by 1 base, the J end by 1 base, with 10 bases between. CDR3 bases: TGTGCCAGCTCACCACTTACAGGGTCGAACACTGAAGCTTTCTTT. It encodes CASSPLTGSNTEAFF.

The rearrangement uses TRBV6-5 and TRBJ1-5; D not resolved. The CDR3 contains 13 residues. The V gene lost 6 bases and the J gene lost 3 bases, with 9 bases spanning the gap. The germline gives CDR1 MNHEY, CDR2 SVGAGI. CDR3: CASRRGHNQPQHF. CDR3 DNA: TGTGCCAGCAGACGAGGCCACAATCAGCCCCAGCATTTT.

This chain links TRBV5-1 with TRBJ1-2; D is uncertain. Trimming pared 4 bases from V and 2 bases from J, leaving 9 bases between. The CDR3 is 13 residues long. CDR1 is SGHRS and CDR2 is YFSETQ in the germline V gene. CDR3 protein: CASSEDKNYGYTF. CDR3 bases: TGCGCCAGCAGCGAAGACAAAAACTATGGCTACACCTTC.

This chain uses TRBV5-4 with TRBJ2-1, with D maybe TRBD2 (7 bases). CDR1 and CDR2 from the germline V gene are SGHNT and YYREEE (reference sequence). The length of the CDR3 is 16 residues. V was trimmed by 3 bases and J by 2 bases, leaving 15 bases between them. The CDR3, as DNA: TGTGCCAGCAGCTCTCAGACCGGGGGGCCCTACAATGAGCAGTTCTTC. Translation gives CASSSQTGGPYNEQFF.

The V gene is TRBV3-1 (or the pseudogene TRBV3-2), the J gene TRBJ2-3, with 9 bases that match TRBD2. CDR1 and CDR2 (germline): LGHDT, YNNKEL (reference sequence). V lost 0 bases and J lost 5; bases outside the gene matches: 6. The CDR3 has 16 amino acids. This chain's CDR3 is CASSQEGASGVDTQYF. The DNA for the CDR3 is TGTGCCAGCAGCCAAGAGGGAGCTAGCGGGGTAGATACGCAGTATTTT.

V and J are TRBV19 and TRBJ2-2, with D possibly TRBD1 on 5 matching bases. CDR3 length: 14 amino acids. Deletions cut 7 bases from V and 0 bases from J, with 9 bases between. Germline V gene sequence: CDR1 LNHDA, CDR2 SQIVND (reference sequence). CDR3 sequence: CASTTGTNTGELFF. In DNA, the CDR3 is TGTGCCAGTACTACAGGCACGAACACCGGGGAGCTGTTTTTT.

The chain combines TRBV19 with TRBJ2-7; 9 bases map to TRBD1. The length of the CDR3 is 14 residues. Germline V lookup: CDR1 LNHDA, CDR2 SQIVND (reference sequence). The junction had 5 bases not matched to a gene; V was cut back by 6 bases and J by 2 bases. Here the CDR3 reads CASSMDRGTYEQYF. In nucleotides, the CDR3 is TGTGCCAGTAGCATGGACAGGGGAACCTACGAGCAGTACTTC.

V usage is TRBV9 and J usage is TRBJ1-1; D call uncertain. The V and J ends lost 1 base and 1 base respectively, with 5 bases between them. This CDR3 is 13 amino acids long. Germline CDR1 and CDR2: SGDLS and YYNGEE. The CDR3 region is CASSVTTNTEAFF. The CDR3 nucleotides are TGTGCCAGCAGCGTAACAACGAACACTGAAGCTTTCTTT.

The chain links TRBV30 to TRBJ1-1; TRBD1 is a possible D gene (6 bases). The CDR3 extends over 12 amino acids. Germline V lookup: CDR1 GTSNPN, CDR2 SVGIG (reference sequence). CDR3 DNA sequence: TGTGCTTCACAACAGGGGAACACTGAAGCTTTCTTT. It encodes CASQQGNTEAFF.

V and J are TRBV2 and TRBJ2-1; 11 bases line up with TRBD1. Germline V gives CDR1 SNHLY, CDR2 FYNNEI. V shed 4 bases and J 6 bases; nucleotides not matched to a gene: 5. The CDR3 sequence is 15 residues long. DNA of the CDR3: TGTGCCAGCAGTGCAGGGACAGGGGGACCCAATGAGCAGTTCTTC. The encoded protein is CASSAGTGGPNEQFF. Full variable domain (rest looked up from reference TRBV2 and TRBJ2-1): EPEVTQTPSHQVTQMGQEVILRCVPISNHLYFYWYRQILGQKVEFLVSFYNNEISEKSEIFDDQFSVERPDGSNFTLKIRSTKLEDSAMYFCASSAGTGGPNEQFFGPGTRLTVL.

The CDR3 DNA reads TGCGCCAGCAGCCAATTTCGGGGCTCTGGAAACACCATATATTTT. It codes for CASSQFRGSGNTIYF. The gene calls are TRBV4-3 and TRBJ1-3; D is unresolved. Germline-derived CDR1 and CDR2 are LGHNA and YSLEER. Trimming took off 2 bases at V and 0 bases at J, with 8 bases between the two ends. The CDR3 is 15 amino acids.

This chain connects TRBV15 to TRBJ2-5; 8 bases match TRBD1. V shed 5 bases, J shed 4 bases, and the junction held 9 bases outside the gene matches. Germline V lookup: CDR1 LNHNV, CDR2 YYDKDF (reference sequence). The CDR3 covers 15 residues. CDR3 nucleotides: TGTGCCACCAGCGGAGTTTCGACAGGGGCAGAGACCCAGTACTTC. Translated, it gives CATSGVSTGAETQYF.

The chain links TRBV2 to TRBJ1-1; D is uncertain. The CDR3 has 13 residues. Trimming cost V 4 bases and J 4 bases, with 10 bases left between them. Germline values: CDR1 SNHLY, CDR2 FYNNEI. The CDR3 nucleotides read TGTGCCAGCAGTGCCTCGGTATCCACTGAAGCTTTCTTT. Amino acid sequence: CASSASVSTEAFF. Full variable domain (missing parts from reference TRBV2 and TRBJ1-1): EPEVTQTPSHQVTQMGQEVILRCVPISNHLYFYWYRQILGQKVEFLVSFYNNEISEKSEIFDDQFSVERPDGSNFTLKIRSTKLEDSAMYFCASSASVSTEAFFGQGTRLTVV.

The chain uses TRBV5-4 and TRBJ2-1; no clear D. The germline gives CDR1 SGHNT, CDR2 YYREEE (reference sequence). The CDR3 loop spans 14 amino acids. Deletions cut 0 bases from V and 5 bases from J, with 9 bases between. DNA for the CDR3: TGTGCCAGCAGCTTGGCCGAGGTCCACAATGAGCAGTTCTTC. This sequence encodes CASSLAEVHNEQFF.

This clone was observed a single time. This chain links TRBV19 with TRBJ2-2; D not resolved. Germline CDR1 is LNHDA and CDR2 is SQIVND (reference sequence). This CDR3 contains 14 residues. The V gene lost 7 bases and the J gene lost 3 bases, with 12 bases spanning the gap. As DNA, the CDR3 is TGTGCCAGTACCGTGGGCCGAGACACCGGGGAGCTGTTTTTT. Its protein product is CASTVGRDTGELFF.